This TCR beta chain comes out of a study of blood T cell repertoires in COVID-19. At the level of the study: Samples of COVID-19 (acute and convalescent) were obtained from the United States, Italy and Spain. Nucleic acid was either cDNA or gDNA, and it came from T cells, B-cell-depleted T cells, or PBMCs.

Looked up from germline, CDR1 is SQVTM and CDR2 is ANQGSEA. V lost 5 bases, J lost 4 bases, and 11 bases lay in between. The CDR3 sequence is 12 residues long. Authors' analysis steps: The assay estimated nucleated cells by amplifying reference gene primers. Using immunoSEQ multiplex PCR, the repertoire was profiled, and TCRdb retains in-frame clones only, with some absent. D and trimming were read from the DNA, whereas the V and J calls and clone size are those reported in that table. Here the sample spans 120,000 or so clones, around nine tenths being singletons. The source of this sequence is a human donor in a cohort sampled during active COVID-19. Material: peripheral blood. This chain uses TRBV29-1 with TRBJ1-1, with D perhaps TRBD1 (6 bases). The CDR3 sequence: CSVTTGSTEAFF. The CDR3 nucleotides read TGCAGCGTTACAACAGGGAGCACTGAAGCTTTCTTT. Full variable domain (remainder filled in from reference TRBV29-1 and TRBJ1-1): SAVISQKPSRDICQRGTSLTIQCQVDSQVTMMFWYRQQPGQSLTLIATANQGSEATYESGFVIDKFPISRPNLTFSTLTVSNMSPEDSSIYLCSVTTGSTEAFFGQGTRLTVV.